This TCR beta chain comes out of a study of cytomegalovirus exposure and HLA in healthy donors. Regarding the study as a whole: There were a few CMV-associated chains whose specificity for CMV antigens was confirmed in vitro. Highest at DRB1 and lowest at HLA-C, TCR association rates differed among HLA loci in a later analysis.

Germline V lookup: CDR1 SGHTA, CDR2 FQGTGA. The CDR3 contains 14 residues. The trim removed 5 bases at V and 4 bases at J, leaving 5 bases unmatched. The PCR contained 60 Vbeta and 13 Jbeta primers. Sequenced by immunoSEQ multiplex PCR; TCRdb stores in-frame clones only, minus some. This table has some 200,000 clones, roughly 80% appearing once. A word on this clone: Its specificity is unknown.

Sequencing was carried out using PBMCs. This receptor was identified in a woman aged 45-65 years in good health and CMV-seropositive. The genes are TRBV7-3 and TRBJ2-1; TRBD1 matches 7 bases. The CDR3, as DNA: TGTGCCAGCAGCGCAGGACAGGATTACAATGAGCAGTTCTTC. This gives the protein CASSAGQDYNEQFF.